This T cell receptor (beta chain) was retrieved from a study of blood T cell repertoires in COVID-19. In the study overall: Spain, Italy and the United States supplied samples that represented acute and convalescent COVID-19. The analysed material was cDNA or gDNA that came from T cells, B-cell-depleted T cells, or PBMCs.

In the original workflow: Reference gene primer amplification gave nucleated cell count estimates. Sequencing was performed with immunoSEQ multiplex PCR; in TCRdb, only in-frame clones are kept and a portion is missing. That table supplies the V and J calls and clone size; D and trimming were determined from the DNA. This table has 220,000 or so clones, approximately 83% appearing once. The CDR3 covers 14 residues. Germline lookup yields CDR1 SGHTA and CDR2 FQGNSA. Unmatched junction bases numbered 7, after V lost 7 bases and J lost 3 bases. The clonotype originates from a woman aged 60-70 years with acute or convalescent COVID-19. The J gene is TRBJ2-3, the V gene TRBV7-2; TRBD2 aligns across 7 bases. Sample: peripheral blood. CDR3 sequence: CASNPSGVTDTQYF. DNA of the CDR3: TGTGCCAGCAACCCGAGCGGGGTAACAGATACGCAGTATTTT.